What follows are 4 T cell receptor beta chains derived from one specimen sequenced in a study of naive and memory T cell subsets. TCR cDNA received a 3' ligated oligonucleotide that carried a UMI. Four PCR rounds used nested alpha and beta constant region primers plus the SP2 primer. TCRdb recomputed calls from the 5' RACE reads with MiXCR, one row per CDR3 protein. The sample carries approximately 32,000 distinct CDR3 sequences, 15% to 20% recorded once. Receptor source: a female donor in good health.

This clonotype occurred a few times. The chain recombines TRBV4-2 with TRBJ2-5, with 7 bases that match TRBD2. CDR3 length: 16 amino acids. V trimming: 1 base; J trimming: 5 bases; junction bases outside the gene matches: 10. Germline assignment: CDR1 LGHNA and CDR2 YNFKEQ. The CDR3 loop reads CASSQATGLTDETQYF. The CDR3 nucleotides read TGTGCCAGCAGCCAAGCAACGGGACTAACGGACGAGACCCAGTACTTC.

The V call is TRBV7-3, the J call TRBJ1-2, with D possibly TRBD1 on 6 matching bases. Germline V gives CDR1 SGHTA, CDR2 FQGTGA. V lost 5 bases to trimming and J lost 7 bases, with 14 bases between them. The CDR3 has 13 residues. CDR3 amino acids: CASSIKGGAGYTF. The CDR3 nucleotides are TGTGCCAGCAGCATTAAGGGGGGCGCTGGCTACACCTTC.

The CDR3 nucleotides are TGTGCCAGCACCAAAGGACAGGGAAGGTCCTACAATGAGCAGTTCTTC. Protein product: CASTKGQGRSYNEQFF. The chain combines TRBV28 with TRBJ2-1; TRBD1 aligns across 8 bases. Germline trimming cut 7 bases from V and 1 base from J; bases unmatched to any gene: 9. CDR1 and CDR2 (germline): MDHEN, SYDVKM. This CDR3 has 16 residues.

This clonotype was seen only a few times. This chain links TRBV7-2 with TRBJ2-3; D unresolved. The CDR3 has 12 residues. Between the trimmed V and J ends, which lost 3 bases and 4 bases, there was a span of 5 bases. Germline lookup yields CDR1 SGHTA and CDR2 FQGNSA. Here the CDR3 DNA reads TGTGCCAGCAGCTTTTGCGCAGATACGCAGTATTTT. This translates into CASSFCADTQYF.